This T cell receptor (beta chain) was recorded in a study of technical replicates of blood from several donors. V dropped 1 base and J dropped 1 base, with 7 bases sitting between them. The germline V gene has CDR1 SEHNR and CDR2 FQNEAQ (reference sequence). The CDR3 runs 14 residues. Clones were read by immunoSEQ multiplex PCR, and TCRdb kept only the in-frame ones, dropping some. The sample lists 68,000 or so clones; roughly nine tenths were seen once. This clonotype was sampled from a human donor in good health. The sample consisted of T cells isolated from PBMCs. The chain employs TRBV7-9 and TRBJ1-1; D is undetermined. The CDR3 region has the DNA TGTGCCAGCAGCTTAGGGTTAGCGAACACTGAAGCTTTCTTT. This codes for CASSLGLANTEAFF.